This is a list of T cell receptor beta chains from one sample in a study of cytomegalovirus exposure and HLA in healthy donors. Profiled with immunoSEQ multiplex PCR; TCRdb holds only in-frame clones, not every one. The table shows over 150,000 clones, with 77% occurring only once. Sequencing used PBMCs. Every receptor here comes from a woman between 40 and 50 years old in good health and CMV-seropositive. CDR3s include the opening cysteine and the closing phenylalanine or tryptophan. D genes are given only for firm matches. A row's size may be missing; if present it is once, few, many or a size class.

d_gene	v_gene	abundance	len	CDR3aa
-	TRBV5-4	-	16	CASSRSGASGVETQYF
-	TRBV11-3	-	13	CASSLTGINEAFF
TRBD1	TRBV28	few	13	CASSLGQGYGYTF
TRBD2	TRBV30	-	17	CAWTWRGGPPGADTQYF
-	TRBV5-1	-	14	CASSLGRVPGELFF
-	TRBV20-1	once	11	CSASSQETQYF
TRBD2	TRBV7-2	-	16	CASSLSGASGKAEGFF
-	TRBV7-2	-	15	CASSSRGGTNEKLFF
TRBD2	TRBV7-2	-	15	CASSTRLAGAREQYF
TRBD1	TRBV5-1	-	18	CASSGLDRGRLTNTEAFF
-	TRBV7-8	-	14	CASSLLGGGRPQHF
TRBD1	TRBV5-6	few	14	CASTEWTGEYGYTF
TRBD2	TRBV18	few	15	CASSPGTSGPYEQYF
TRBD1	TRBV14	-	15	CASSQWTGWVGEAFF
TRBD1	TRBV5-4	-	17	CASSFGGTGAMIGEQYF
-	TRBV20-1	-	11	CSARSGNTIYF
-	TRBV25-1	-	17	CASSEYPGVGSGTEAFF
TRBD2	TRBV5-4	-	15	CASKRGGENTGELFF